These 30 T cell receptor beta chains came from one sample sequenced in a study of PD-L1 blockade in urothelial cancer. Time point defined: peripheral blood 6 weeks after treatment start. Assay: immunoSEQ multiplex PCR; the TCRdb copy retains only in-frame clones and omits some. Among around 47,000 clones, 82% were seen once, and the ten largest hold around 13%. This material consisted of PBMCs, taken around atezolizumab (anti-PD-L1) treatment. The receptors shown here come from a man aged 55 to 70 with urothelial cancer.

The chain has TRBV29-1 and TRBJ2-6; D possibly corresponds to TRBD2 (5 bases). The CDR3 is made up of 12 amino acids. V shed 7 bases and J shed 4 bases, with 8 bases lying between them. Germline assignment: CDR1 SQVTM and CDR2 ANQGSEA. The CDR3 loop is CSAEGGANVLTF. In nucleotides, the CDR3 is TGCAGCGCCGAGGGCGGGGCCAACGTCCTGACTTTC.

V usage is TRBV6-5 and J usage is TRBJ1-1, with D uncertain. Germline CDR1 is MNHEY and CDR2 is SVGAGI. This CDR3 is built from 15 residues. Trimming left V 0 bases short and J 4 bases short, with 12 bases between. The CDR3 sequence: CASSYSREQSTEAFF. Written as DNA, the CDR3 is TGTGCCAGCAGTTACTCCCGGGAACAAAGCACTGAAGCTTTCTTT.

V and J are TRBV18 and TRBJ2-2; D remains unclear. Trimming stripped 2 bases from V and 4 bases from J, with 17 bases between. The CDR3 length is 17 residues. CDR1 and CDR2 (germline): KGHSH, LQKENI. CDR3 nucleotides: TGTGCCAGCTCACCATCCCCGATCGGTCCTTTCACCGGGGAGCTGTTTTTT. It translates to CASSPSPIGPFTGELFF.

This chain connects TRBV6-5 to TRBJ2-7; TRBD1 is a possible D gene (5 bases). There are 15 residues in the CDR3. V was cut by 0 bases and J by 4 bases, with 13 bases left in between. CDR1 MNHEY and CDR2 SVGAGI come from the germline V gene. CDR3 region: CASSYSAQGGYEQYF. As DNA, the CDR3 is TGTGCCAGCAGTTACTCGGCGCAGGGTGGATACGAGCAGTACTTC.

CDR3 protein: CASSGAANTEAFF. The CDR3 DNA follows: TGCGCCAGCAGTGGGGCAGCGAACACTGAAGCTTTCTTT. V and J are TRBV10-1 and TRBJ1-1; D not resolved. Germline loops: CDR1 WNHNN, CDR2 SYGVQD (reference sequence). The V gene lost 4 bases and the J gene lost 1 base, with 7 bases spanning the gap. The CDR3 extends over 13 amino acids.

The rearrangement links TRBV6-1 to TRBJ2-1; TRBD1 agrees at 8 bases. CDR1 is MNHNS and CDR2 is SASEGT in the germline V gene. The length of the CDR3 is 15 residues. J was trimmed by 0 bases and V by 7 bases; bases with no gene match: 5. The CDR3 protein is CASTLQGGSYNEQFF. Written as DNA, the CDR3 is TGTGCCAGCACCTTACAGGGGGGCTCCTACAATGAGCAGTTCTTC.

The J gene is TRBJ2-7, the V gene TRBV18, with 7 bases aligning to TRBD1. This CDR3 comprises 15 residues. CDR1 is KGHSH and CDR2 is LQKENI in the germline V gene. After removal of 3 bases from V and 7 bases from J, the junction contained 12 bases not matched to a gene. CDR3 region: CASSPRRTGEGEQYF. The CDR3 DNA reads TGTGCCAGCTCACCGCGTCGGACAGGCGAGGGGGAGCAGTACTTC.

This chain uses TRBV30 with TRBJ2-2, with a weak D call TRBD1 (6 bases). The germline CDR1 and CDR2 sequences are GTSNPN and SVGIG (reference sequence). Trimming stripped 4 bases from V and 3 bases from J, with 12 bases between. This CDR3 is built from 14 residues. CDR3 amino acids: CAWIPRGYTGELFF. Written as DNA, the CDR3 is TGTGCCTGGATCCCGAGGGGGTACACCGGGGAGCTGTTTTTT.

This clone was seen once. The chain couples TRBV6-5 to TRBJ2-5, with 10 bases identical to TRBD1. CDR3 length equals 15 residues. V was clipped by 5 bases and J by 3 bases; unmatched bases: 6. CDR1 is MNHEY and CDR2 is SVGAGI in the germline V gene. The CDR3 DNA sequence: TGTGCCAGCAGTCGTTGGGGGACAGGGGAAGAGACCCAGTACTTC. Amino acid sequence: CASSRWGTGEETQYF.

This chain uses TRBV10-3 with TRBJ1-5; no firm D call. CDR3 size: 13 residues. The germline CDR1 and CDR2 sequences are ENHRY and SYGVKD. V was pared by 5 bases and J by 3 bases, with 8 bases between. The CDR3 DNA follows: TGTGCCATCAGTCCAGGTTACAATCAGCCCCAGCATTTT. This codes for CAISPGYNQPQHF.

The V gene is TRBV19, the J gene TRBJ2-1, with D unclear. The ends were cut back, 5 bases at V and 6 bases at J, with 5 bases in the middle. Germline values: CDR1 LNHDA, CDR2 SQIVND (reference sequence). The CDR3 is made up of 11 amino acids. As DNA, the CDR3 is TGTGCCAGTAGTCTCCCCAATGAGCAGTTCTTC. This gives the protein CASSLPNEQFF. Variable domain in full (rest from reference TRBV19 and TRBJ2-1): DGGITQSPKYLFRKEGQNVTLSCEQNLNHDAMYWYRQDPGQGLRLIYYSQIVNDFQKGDIAEGYSVSREKKESFPLTVTSAQKNPTAFYLCASSLPNEQFFGPGTRLTVL.

This clone was counted only a few times. CDR3 protein: CASSRSNQPQHF. In DNA, the CDR3 is TGTGCCAGCAGCCGGAGCAATCAGCCCCAGCATTTT. This rearrangement joins TRBV28 to TRBJ1-5; D is uncertain. Germline assignment: CDR1 MDHEN and CDR2 SYDVKM. The CDR3 loop spans 12 amino acids. V dropped 6 bases and J dropped 1 base, with 4 bases sitting between them.

V is TRBV6-1 and J is TRBJ2-5; 8 nucleotides agree with TRBD2. V gave up 2 bases and J gave up 2 bases; unmatched junction bases: 10. Per the germline V gene, CDR1 is MNHNS and CDR2 is SASEGT. The CDR3 is 17 residues long. The CDR3 protein is CASSESVAGGSQETQYF. In DNA form, the CDR3 reads TGTGCCAGCAGTGAAAGTGTTGCGGGGGGCTCTCAAGAGACCCAGTACTTC.

This chain links TRBV28 with TRBJ2-7, with 8 bases identical to TRBD1. The V gene end was trimmed by 5 bases and the J gene end by 6 bases; junction bases not matched to a gene: 9. The length of the CDR3 is 14 residues. CDR1 is MDHEN, CDR2 SYDVKM, per germline. The CDR3 reads CASSRGGQVSEQYF. The CDR3 DNA reads as TGTGCCAGCAGTCGAGGGGGACAGGTTTCCGAGCAGTACTTC.

This chain connects TRBV6-1 to TRBJ2-7; weak D call: TRBD2 (5 bases). Looked up from germline, CDR1 is MNHNS and CDR2 is SASEGT. Between the trimmed V and J ends, which lost 0 bases and 0 bases, there was a span of 9 bases. The CDR3 runs to 15 residues. The chain's CDR3 is CASSEARTLSYEQYF. CDR3 in DNA: TGTGCCAGCAGTGAAGCGAGGACTCTCTCCTACGAGCAGTACTTC.

This clone has a handful of counts. The rearrangement uses TRBV11-1 and TRBJ2-1, with unresolved D. The CDR3 has 14 residues. Germline loops: CDR1 SGHAT, CDR2 FQDESV (reference sequence). Trimming took off 4 bases at V and 4 bases at J, with 11 bases between the two ends. The CDR3 protein is CASSSTSMYNEQFF. DNA for the CDR3: TGTGCCAGCAGCTCCACGTCTATGTACAATGAGCAGTTCTTC.

J is TRBJ2-5 and V is TRBV7-9; tentative D call: TRBD1 (5 bases). This CDR3 has 19 amino acids. V was clipped by 5 bases and J by 1 base, with 26 bases between them. Germline CDR1 SEHNR, CDR2 FQNEAQ (reference sequence). The CDR3 is CASSPTQVRVTSIQETQYF. In DNA, the CDR3 is TGTGCCAGCAGCCCGACTCAAGTCAGGGTTACATCAATCCAAGAGACCCAGTACTTC.

The V call is TRBV30, the J call TRBJ2-6; 10 bases align to TRBD1. From germline, CDR1 is GTSNPN and CDR2 SVGIG (reference sequence). The CDR3 is made up of 15 amino acids. V was clipped by 8 bases and J by 0 bases; unmatched bases: 4. The CDR3 sequence: CATGTGVSGANVLTF. In DNA, the CDR3 is TGTGCCACCGGGACAGGGGTCTCTGGGGCCAACGTCCTGACTTTC.

This chain connects TRBV30 to TRBJ1-5; D is unresolved. The CDR3 is 14 amino acids. The ends were cut back, 1 base at V and 3 bases at J, with 10 bases in the middle. Germline-derived CDR1 and CDR2 are GTSNPN and SVGIG (reference sequence). The CDR3 loop is CAWSGGGFNQPQHF. Written as DNA, the CDR3 is TGTGCCTGGAGTGGGGGAGGGTTCAATCAGCCCCAGCATTTT.

The gene calls are TRBV7-2 and TRBJ2-1, with 7 bases identical to TRBD2. V dropped 1 base and J dropped 2; count of bases not matched to a gene: 5. The germline V gene has CDR1 SGHTA and CDR2 FQGNSA. The CDR3 runs 16 residues. CDR3 bases: TGTGCCAGCAGCTTAGGCGGGAGCGGGACCTACAATGAGCAGTTCTTC. Protein sequence: CASSLGGSGTYNEQFF.

The chain recombines TRBV6-1 with TRBJ1-4, with a weak D call TRBD1 (6 bases). Trimming removed 3 bases from V and 0 bases from J, with 14 bases in between. CDR1 and CDR2 from the germline V gene are MNHNS and SASEGT. There are 17 residues in the CDR3. CDR3 DNA sequence: TGTGCCAGCAGTGACCAACAGGGTGGGGCAACTAATGAAAAACTGTTTTTT. Translation: CASSDQQGGATNEKLFF.

The CDR3 loop is CASSQDLRTGGLNPYNEQFF. The CDR3 DNA sequence: TGTGCCAGCAGCCAAGATCTTAGGACAGGGGGCCTAAATCCCTACAATGAGCAGTTCTTC. This sequence joins TRBV4-2 and TRBJ2-1; TRBD1 agrees at 11 bases. Losses at the gene ends were 0 bases for V and 2 bases for J; bases not matched to a gene: 12. The CDR3 has 20 amino acids. Germline CDR1 and CDR2: LGHNA and YNFKEQ.

This clone was detected a few times. The CDR3, as DNA: TGTGCCAGCAGTCCGATGGGGGCTAGCGGGAGAACCAATGAGCAGTTCTTC. Translation gives CASSPMGASGRTNEQFF. The genes are TRBV28 and TRBJ2-1; TRBD2 aligns across 10 bases. The CDR3 is made up of 17 amino acids. The J segment lost 6 bases and the V segment lost 5 bases, leaving 13 bases of the junction unmatched. Germline assignment: CDR1 MDHEN and CDR2 SYDVKM. The full variable domain, in which reference TRBV28 and TRBJ2-1 provide the parts outside the CDR3, is DVKVTQSSRYLVKRTGEKVFLECVQDMDHENMFWYRQDPGLGLRLIYFSYDVKMKEKGDIPEGYSVSREKKERFSLILESASTNQTSMYLCASSPMGASGRTNEQFFGPGTRLTVL.

This clone has only a few counts. This chain uses TRBV5-4 with TRBJ1-1, with D possibly being TRBD1 (5 bases). The CDR3 runs to 14 residues. V lost 0 bases, J lost 5 bases, and 11 bases lay in between. Germline CDR1 and CDR2: SGHNT and YYREEE (reference sequence). The CDR3 loop reads CASSLEGGVTEAFF. The CDR3 DNA follows: TGTGCCAGCAGCTTGGAGGGAGGGGTGACTGAAGCTTTCTTT.

The chain is built from TRBV7-9 and TRBJ2-3; D is undetermined. The V end was cut by 3 bases, the J end by 6 bases, with 13 bases between. The length of the CDR3 is 14 residues. Germline V gene sequence: CDR1 SEHNR, CDR2 FQNEAQ (reference sequence). The CDR3 coding sequence is TGTGCCAGCAGCTTTGAGTCGTTTTCGGATACGCAGTATTTT. It encodes CASSFESFSDTQYF.

The chain has TRBV28 and TRBJ1-2, with D uncertain. Germline CDR1 reads MDHEN; CDR2 reads SYDVKM. Trimming removed 3 bases at V and 6 bases at J, with 8 bases between. The CDR3 consists of 12 residues. The DNA of the CDR3 is TGTGCCAGCAGTTTTGAGGGCCATGGCTACACCTTC. Its translation is CASSFEGHGYTF.

This rearrangement joins TRBV21-1 to TRBJ2-1; the table names TRBD2, a call not compared with the DNA. TRBV21-1 is assigned pseudogene status. This CDR3 contains 11 residues. This CDR3 is CARLAYNEQFF. The CDR3, as DNA: TGTGCCCGACTAGCTTACAATGAGCAGTTCTTC.

This clone was counted only a few times. The chain employs TRBV18 and TRBJ2-3, with 9 bases matching TRBD1. This CDR3 has 15 amino acids. With 4 bases clipped from V and 4 bases from J, the junction kept 6 bases outside the gene matches. Germline loops: CDR1 KGHSH, CDR2 LQKENI. The CDR3 is CASSRTGAKSDTQYF. The DNA for the CDR3 is TGTGCCAGCTCACGGACAGGGGCGAAGTCAGATACGCAGTATTTT.

The chain recombines TRBV5-1 with TRBJ2-5; TRBD1 matches 9 bases. The germline V gene has CDR1 SGHRS and CDR2 YFSETQ. The CDR3 spans 15 residues. V trimming: 4 bases; J trimming: 5 bases; junction bases outside the gene matches: 9. Here the CDR3 reads CASSRQGVLGETQYF. CDR3 nucleotides: TGCGCCAGCAGCAGACAGGGGGTACTAGGGGAGACCCAGTACTTC. Together with reference TRBV5-1 and TRBJ2-5, the CDR3 gives the full variable domain: KAGVTQTPRYLIKTRGQQVTLSCSPISGHRSVSWYQQTPGQGLQFLFEYFSETQRNKGNFPGRFSGRQFSNSRSEMNVSTLELGDSALYLCASSRQGVLGETQYFGPGTRLLVL.

This chain joins TRBV7-6 and TRBJ2-7; 7 bases map to TRBD1. Trimming at V came to 2 bases and at J to 4 bases, leaving 5 bases not matched to a gene. This CDR3 contains 14 residues. From germline, CDR1 is SGHVS and CDR2 FNYEAQ. In DNA, the CDR3 is TGTGCCAGCAGCTTAATAGCAGGGGGTTACGAGCAGTACTTC. Residues: CASSLIAGGYEQYF.